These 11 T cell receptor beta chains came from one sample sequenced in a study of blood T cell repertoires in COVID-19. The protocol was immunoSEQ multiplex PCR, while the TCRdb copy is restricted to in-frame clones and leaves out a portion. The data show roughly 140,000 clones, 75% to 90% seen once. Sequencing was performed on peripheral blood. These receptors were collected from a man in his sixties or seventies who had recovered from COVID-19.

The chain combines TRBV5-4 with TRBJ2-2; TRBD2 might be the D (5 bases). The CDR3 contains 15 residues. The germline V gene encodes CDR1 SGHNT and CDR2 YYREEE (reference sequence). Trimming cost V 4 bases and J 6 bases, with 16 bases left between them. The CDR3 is CASSGSGLGAGELFF. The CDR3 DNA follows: TGTGCCAGCAGCGGGTCCGGACTTGGGGCCGGGGAGCTGTTTTTT.

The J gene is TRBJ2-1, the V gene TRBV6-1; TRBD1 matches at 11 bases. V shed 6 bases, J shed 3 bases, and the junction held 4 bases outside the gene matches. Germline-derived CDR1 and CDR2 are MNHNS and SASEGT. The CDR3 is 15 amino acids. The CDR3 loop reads CASSRTGGVYNEQFF. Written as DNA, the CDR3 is TGTGCCAGCAGCAGGACAGGGGGCGTCTACAATGAGCAGTTCTTC.

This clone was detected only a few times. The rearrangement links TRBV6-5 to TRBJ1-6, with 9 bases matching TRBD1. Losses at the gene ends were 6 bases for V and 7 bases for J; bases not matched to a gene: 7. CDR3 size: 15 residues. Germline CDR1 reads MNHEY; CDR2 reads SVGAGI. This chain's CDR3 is CASSRTGGQNSPLHF. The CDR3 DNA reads TGTGCCAGCAGCAGAACAGGGGGCCAGAATTCACCCCTCCACTTT.

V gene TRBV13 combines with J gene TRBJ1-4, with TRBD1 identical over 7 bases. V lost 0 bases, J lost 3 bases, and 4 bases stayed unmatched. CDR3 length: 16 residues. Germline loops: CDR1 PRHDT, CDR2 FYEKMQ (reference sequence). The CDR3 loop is CASSLGPTGANEKLFF. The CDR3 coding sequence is TGTGCCAGCAGCTTAGGACCCACAGGGGCTAATGAAAAACTGTTTTTT.

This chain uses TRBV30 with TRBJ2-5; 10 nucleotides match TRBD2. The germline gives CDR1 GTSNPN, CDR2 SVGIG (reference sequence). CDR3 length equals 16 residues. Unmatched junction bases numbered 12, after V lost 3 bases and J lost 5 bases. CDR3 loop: CAWSRGSSGSGETQYF. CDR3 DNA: TGTGCCTGGAGCCGAGGGTCTAGCGGGAGTGGTGAGACCCAGTACTTC.

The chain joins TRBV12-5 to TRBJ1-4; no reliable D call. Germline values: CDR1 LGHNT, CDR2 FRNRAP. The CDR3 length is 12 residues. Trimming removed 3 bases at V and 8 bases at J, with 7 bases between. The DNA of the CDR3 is TGTGCTAGTGGTTTTGCGGGGGAAAAACTGTTTTTT. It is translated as CASGFAGEKLFF.

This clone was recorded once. Here the CDR3 DNA reads TGTGCCAGCAGTTTTTCTGGGACTCTCAATGAGCAGTTCTTC. Translated, it gives CASSFSGTLNEQFF. The chain links TRBV27 to TRBJ2-1; D is perhaps TRBD2 (6 bases). CDR1 MNHEY and CDR2 SMNVEV come from the germline V gene (reference sequence). The ends were cut back, 3 bases at V and 6 bases at J, with 12 bases in the middle. The CDR3 runs 14 residues.

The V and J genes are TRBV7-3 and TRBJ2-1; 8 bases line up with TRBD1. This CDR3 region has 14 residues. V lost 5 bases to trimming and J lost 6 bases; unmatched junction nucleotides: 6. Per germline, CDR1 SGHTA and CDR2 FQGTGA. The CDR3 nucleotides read TGTGCCAGCAGCCACGGGACAGGCAGCAATGAGCAGTTCTTC. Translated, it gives CASSHGTGSNEQFF. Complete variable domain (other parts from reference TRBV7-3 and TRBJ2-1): GAGVSQTPSNKVTEKGKYVELRCDPISGHTALYWYRQSLGQGPEFLIYFQGTGAADDSGLPNDRFFAVRPEGSVSTLKIQRTERGDSAVYLCASSHGTGSNEQFFGPGTRLTVL.

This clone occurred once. CDR3 loop: CASSQVGVVDTQYF. The CDR3 bases are TGTGCCAGCAGCCAAGTTGGAGTCGTGGATACGCAGTATTTT. V gene TRBV14 combines with J gene TRBJ2-3; no firm D call. V lost 1 base, J lost 6 bases, and 11 bases lay in between. CDR3 size: 14 residues. Germline CDR1 reads SGHDN; CDR2 reads FVKESK. The whole variable domain, remainder taken from reference TRBV14 and TRBJ2-3, is EAGVTQFPSHSVIEKGQTVTLRCDPISGHDNLYWYRRVMGKEIKFLLHFVKESKQDESGMPNNRFLAERTGGTYSTLKVQPAELEDSGVYFCASSQVGVVDTQYFGPGTRLTVL.

CDR3 region: CASSIGRYTGELFF. The CDR3, as DNA: TGTGCCAGTAGTATCGGGAGATACACCGGGGAGCTGTTTTTT. The V gene is TRBV19, the J gene TRBJ2-2; perhaps TRBD2 as D (6 bases). Germline loops: CDR1 LNHDA, CDR2 SQIVND (reference sequence). V lost 3 bases, J lost 3 bases, and 8 bases lay in between. The CDR3 is 14 amino acids.

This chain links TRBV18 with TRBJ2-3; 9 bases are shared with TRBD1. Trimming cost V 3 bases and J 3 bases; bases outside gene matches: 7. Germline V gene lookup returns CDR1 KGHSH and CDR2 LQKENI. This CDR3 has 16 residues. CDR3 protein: CASSPLGTGSTDTQYF. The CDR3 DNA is TGTGCCAGCTCACCCCTCGGGACAGGGTCAACAGATACGCAGTATTTT.